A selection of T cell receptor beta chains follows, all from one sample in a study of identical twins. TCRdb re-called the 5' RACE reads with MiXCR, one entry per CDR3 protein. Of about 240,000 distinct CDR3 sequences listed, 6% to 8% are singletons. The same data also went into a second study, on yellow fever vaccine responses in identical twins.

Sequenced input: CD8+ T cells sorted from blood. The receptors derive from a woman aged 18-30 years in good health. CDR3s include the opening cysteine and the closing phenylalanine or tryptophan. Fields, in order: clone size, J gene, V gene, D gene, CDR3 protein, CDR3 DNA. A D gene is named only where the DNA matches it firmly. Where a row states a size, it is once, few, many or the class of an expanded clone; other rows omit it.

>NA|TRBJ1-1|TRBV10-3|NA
CAITRGDTEALF
TGTGCCATCACTAGGGGTGACACTGAAGCTCTCTTT
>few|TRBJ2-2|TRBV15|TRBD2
CATSRENTGGNTGELFF
TGTGCCACCAGCAGAGAGAACACGGGGGGAAACACCGGGGAGCTGTTTTTT
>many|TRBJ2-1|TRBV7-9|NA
CASSLAISVTYNEQFF
TGTGCCAGCAGCTTAGCCATTAGCGTAACCTACAATGAGCAGTTCTTC
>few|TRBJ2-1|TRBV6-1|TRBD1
CASEDRGKVYNEQFF
TGTGCCAGCGAGGACAGGGGGAAGGTCTACAATGAGCAGTTCTTC
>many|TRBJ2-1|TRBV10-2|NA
CASSESGVQFF
TGCGCCAGCAGTGAGTCAGGGGTGCAGTTCTTC
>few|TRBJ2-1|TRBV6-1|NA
CASSAQGDYNEQFF
TGTGCCAGCAGTGCACAGGGAGATTACAATGAGCAGTTCTTC
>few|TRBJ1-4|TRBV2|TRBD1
CASSEPTGFEKLFF
TGTGCCAGCAGTGAACCGACAGGGTTTGAAAAACTGTTTTTT
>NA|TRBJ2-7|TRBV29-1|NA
CSVVGGTTYEQYF
TGCAGCGTTGTAGGGGGAACGACCTACGAGCAGTACTTC
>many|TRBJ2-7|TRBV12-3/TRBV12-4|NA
CASSFAGFLYEQYF
TGTGCCAGCAGTTTTGCGGGGTTCCTCTACGAGCAGTACTTC
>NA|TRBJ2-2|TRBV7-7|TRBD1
CASSPGTGVGRELFF
TGTGCCAGCAGCCCCGGGACAGGGGTGGGCCGGGAGCTGTTTTTT
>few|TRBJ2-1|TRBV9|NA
CASSAPGWGGPNEQFF
TGTGCCAGCAGCGCCCCGGGTTGGGGGGGCCCCAATGAGCAGTTCTTC
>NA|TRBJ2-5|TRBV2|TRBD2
CASSRAGGHRETQYF
TGTGCCAGCAGTCGAGCGGGAGGCCACCGGGAGACCCAGTACTTC
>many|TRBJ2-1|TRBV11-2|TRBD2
CASSFTSASSYNEQFF
TGTGCCAGCAGCTTTACTAGCGCTAGTTCCTACAATGAGCAGTTCTTC
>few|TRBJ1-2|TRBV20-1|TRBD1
CSAQRTGVNYGYTF
TGCAGTGCCCAAAGGACAGGAGTGAACTATGGCTACACCTTC
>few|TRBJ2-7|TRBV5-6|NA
CASSMTLAVSSYEQYF
TGTGCCAGCAGCATGACCTTAGCGGTAAGCTCCTACGAGCAGTACTTC
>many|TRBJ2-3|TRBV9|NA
CASSVDGGTTDTQYF
TGTGCCAGCAGCGTAGACGGCGGGACGACAGATACGCAGTATTTT
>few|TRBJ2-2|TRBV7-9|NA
CASSAEGSTGELFF
TGTGCCAGCAGCGCGGAGGGAAGCACCGGGGAGCTGTTTTTT
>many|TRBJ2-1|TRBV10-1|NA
CASSESPQDYLFF
TGCGCCAGCAGTGAGAGTCCTCAGGATTACCTGTTCTTC
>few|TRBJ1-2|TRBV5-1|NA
CASSLVAWEEQEYYGYTF
TGCGCCAGCAGCTTGGTCGCTTGGGAGGAACAGGAATACTATGGCTACACCTTC
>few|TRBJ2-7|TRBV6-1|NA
CASSRRETYEQYF
TGTGCCAGCAGTAGACGGGAGACCTACGAGCAGTACTTC
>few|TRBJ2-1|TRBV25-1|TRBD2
CASSDLAGQYNEQFF
TGTGCCAGCAGTGACCTAGCGGGACAGTACAATGAGCAGTTCTTC
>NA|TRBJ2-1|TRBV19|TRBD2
CASSIASGWGNNEQFF
TGTGCCAGTAGTATCGCTAGCGGCTGGGGTAACAATGAGCAGTTCTTC
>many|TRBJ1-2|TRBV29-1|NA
CSVDSRVTDYYGYTF
TGCAGCGTTGATTCCCGGGTCACAGACTACTATGGCTACACCTTC
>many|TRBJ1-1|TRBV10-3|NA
CAISVAGANTEAFF
TGTGCCATCAGTGTCGCTGGGGCGAACACTGAAGCTTTCTTT
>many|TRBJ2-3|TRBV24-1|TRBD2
CATSDSQTSGSTDTQYF
TGTGCCACCAGTGATTCCCAGACTAGCGGGAGTACAGATACGCAGTATTTT
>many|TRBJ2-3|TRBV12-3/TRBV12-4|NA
CASSPSDTQYF
TGTGCCAGCAGTCCCAGTGATACGCAGTATTTT
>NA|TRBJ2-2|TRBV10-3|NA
CAIPGGAGTGELFF
TGTGCCATCCCCGGCGGCGCCGGCACCGGGGAGCTGTTTTTT
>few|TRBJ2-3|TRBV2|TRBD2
CASIERGGRDTQYF
TGTGCCAGCATAGAGCGGGGGGGCCGTGATACGCAGTATTTT
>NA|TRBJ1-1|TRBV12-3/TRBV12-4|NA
CASSRPWAGNTEAFF
TGTGCCAGCAGCCGTCCATGGGCAGGGAACACTGAAGCTTTCTTT
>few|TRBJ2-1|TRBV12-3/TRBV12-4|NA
CASSSPSHEQFF
TGTGCCAGCAGTTCGCCTAGCCATGAGCAGTTCTTC
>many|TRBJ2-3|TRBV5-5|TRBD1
CASSRDSPTDTQYF
TGTGCCAGCAGCCGGGACAGCCCCACAGATACGCAGTATTTT
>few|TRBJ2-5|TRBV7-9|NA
CASWDGKETQYF
TGTGCCAGCTGGGACGGAAAAGAGACCCAGTACTTC
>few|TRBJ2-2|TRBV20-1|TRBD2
CSARDLAGGPGELFF
TGCAGTGCTAGAGACCTAGCGGGAGGACCCGGGGAGCTGTTTTTT
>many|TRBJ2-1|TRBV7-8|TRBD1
CASSLGGTGNNEQFF
TGTGCCAGCAGCTTAGGAGGGACAGGGAACAATGAGCAGTTCTTC
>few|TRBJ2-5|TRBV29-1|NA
CSVAGAHQETQYF
TGCAGCGTCGCAGGGGCCCACCAAGAGACCCAGTACTTC
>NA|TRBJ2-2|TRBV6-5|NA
CASSYGGLDTGELFF
TGTGCCAGCAGTTATGGGGGGCTGGACACCGGGGAGCTGTTTTTT
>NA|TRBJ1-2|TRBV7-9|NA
CASSLPTGIRRYGYTF
TGTGCCAGCAGCTTGCCCACAGGGATTCGGAGATATGGCTACACCTTC
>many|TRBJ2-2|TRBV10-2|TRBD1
CASGDPGGKGGELFF
TGCGCCAGCGGGGACCCAGGGGGCAAGGGCGGGGAGCTGTTTTTT
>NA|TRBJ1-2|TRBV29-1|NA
CSVEDWARGSYGYTF
TGCAGCGTTGAAGATTGGGCCAGGGGCTCCTATGGCTACACCTTC
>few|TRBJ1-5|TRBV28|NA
CASSLSQPQHF
TGTGCCAGCAGCCTTAGCCAGCCCCAGCATTTT
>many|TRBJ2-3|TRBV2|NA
CATQGPGRLTDTQYF
TGTGCCACCCAGGGTCCAGGCCGCCTCACAGATACGCAGTATTTT
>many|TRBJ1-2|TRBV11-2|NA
CASSPDGYGYTF
TGTGCCAGCAGCCCGGACGGCTATGGCTACACCTTC
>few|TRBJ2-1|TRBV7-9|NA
CASTAGVWHNEQFF
TGTGCCAGCACCGCCGGGGTCTGGCACAATGAGCAGTTCTTC
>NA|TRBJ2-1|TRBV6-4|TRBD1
CASSSTGDSYNEQFF
TGTGCCAGCAGTTCCACAGGGGACTCCTACAATGAGCAGTTCTTC
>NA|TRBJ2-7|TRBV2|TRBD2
CASRAGVNEQYF
TGTGCCAGCCGGGCGGGAGTGAACGAGCAGTACTTC
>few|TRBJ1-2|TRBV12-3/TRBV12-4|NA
CASSLATIDGYTF
TGTGCCAGCAGCCTCGCGACGATTGATGGCTACACCTTC
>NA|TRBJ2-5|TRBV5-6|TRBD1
CASSSDRGLGETQYF
TGTGCCAGCAGCTCGGACAGGGGCCTCGGGGAGACCCAGTACTTC
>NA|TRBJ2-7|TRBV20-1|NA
CSARDRGSTYEQYF
TGCAGTGCTAGAGATCGAGGCAGTACCTACGAGCAGTACTTC
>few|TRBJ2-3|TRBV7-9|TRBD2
CASSGTGTSTQDTQYF
TGTGCCAGCAGCGGGACGGGGACTAGCACACAAGATACGCAGTATTTT
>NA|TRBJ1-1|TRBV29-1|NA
CSGVGGASTEAFF
TGCAGCGGGGTTGGGGGGGCGAGCACTGAAGCTTTCTTT
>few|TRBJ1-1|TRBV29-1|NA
CSVVEGEAFF
TGCAGCGTTGTTGAGGGTGAAGCTTTCTTT
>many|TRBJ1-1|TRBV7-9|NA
CASSTLQGSGTEVFF
TGTGCCAGCAGCACCCTTCAGGGATCGGGTACTGAAGTTTTCTTT
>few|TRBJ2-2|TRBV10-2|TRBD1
CASSDPGGQGFTGELFF
TGCGCCAGCAGTGACCCGGGGGGACAGGGTTTCACCGGGGAGCTGTTTTTT
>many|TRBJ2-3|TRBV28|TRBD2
CASSFVLAGGPTDTQYF
TGTGCCAGCAGTTTCGTTCTAGCGGGAGGCCCCACAGATACGCAGTATTTT
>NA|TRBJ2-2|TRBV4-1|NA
CASSSRAANTGELFF
TGCGCCAGCAGCTCCCGGGCCGCGAACACCGGGGAGCTGTTTTTT
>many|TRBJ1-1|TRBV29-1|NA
CSAPGGPMNTEAFF
TGCAGCGCCCCGGGGGGGCCAATGAACACTGAAGCTTTCTTT
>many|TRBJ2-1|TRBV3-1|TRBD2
CASSQKTSEYEQFF
TGTGCCAGCAGCCAAAAAACTAGCGAATATGAGCAGTTCTTC